Listed here are 11 T cell receptor beta chains from one sample, sequenced in a study of glioma-infiltrating T cells. The iRepertoire nested amplicon-rescue multiplex PCR amplified TCR alpha and beta CDR3s from RNA. TCRdb processed the multiplex PCR reads anew with MiXCR; each CDR3 protein has one entry. Among about 4,900 distinct CDR3 sequences listed, roughly 30% were seen once. Specimen: glioma tissue, nonneoplastic brain tissue, or PBMCs (not recorded which). All receptors derive from a human donor with low-grade glioma or glioblastoma, undergoing nonglioma brain surgery, or in good health (not recorded which).

This clonotype counts as medium-sized. The J gene is TRBJ2-5, the V gene TRBV7-9; D perhaps matches TRBD2 (5 bases). The CDR3 loop spans 16 amino acids. CDR1 is SEHNR, CDR2 FQNEAQ, per germline (reference sequence). V was clipped by 1 base and J by 1 base, with 13 bases between them. The chain's CDR3 is CASSLGTLTIQETQYF. For the CDR3, the DNA is TGTGCCAGCAGCTTAGGGACTCTAACCATCCAAGAGACCCAGTACTTC.

This clonotype showed up many times. J is TRBJ2-2 and V is TRBV7-3; 11 positions match TRBD1. The ends lost 6 bases at V and 5 bases at J; junction bases unmatched: 8. There are 16 residues in the CDR3. CDR1 is SGHTA and CDR2 is FQGTGA in the germline V gene. CDR3 coding DNA: TGTGCCAGCAGGAAGACCGGGACAGGGGGTACCGGGGAGCTGTTTTTT. Translation: CASRKTGTGGTGELFF.

This clonotype is medium-sized (0.01 to 0.1%) within its sample. The V gene is TRBV20-1, the J gene TRBJ2-5; 9 nucleotides match TRBD2. V dropped 3 bases and J dropped 5; count of bases not matched to a gene: 10. There are 15 residues in the CDR3. The germline V gene encodes CDR1 DFQATT and CDR2 SNEGSKA (reference sequence). CDR3 region: CSASTAGGGMETQYF. The CDR3 DNA sequence: TGCAGTGCTAGTACAGCGGGGGGCGGGATGGAGACCCAGTACTTC.

By share, this clonotype counts as medium-sized. This sequence joins TRBV7-9 and TRBJ2-1, with D perhaps matching TRBD2 (6 bases). Germline-derived CDR1 and CDR2 are SEHNR and FQNEAQ (reference sequence). Trimming pared 1 base from V and 2 bases from J, leaving 9 bases between. The CDR3 totals 15 residues. This CDR3 reads CASSLDGGAYNEQFF. CDR3 DNA: TGTGCCAGCAGCTTAGACGGCGGGGCCTACAATGAGCAGTTCTTC.

This clonotype was observed at least ten times. This chain connects TRBV2 to TRBJ2-5, with D hard to call. CDR1 and CDR2 (germline): SNHLY, FYNNEI. V was shortened by 7 bases and J by 2 bases, with 11 bases between the two germline ends. The CDR3 sequence is 13 residues long. This CDR3 reads CASNLRRQETQYF. CDR3 nucleotides: TGTGCCAGCAACTTGAGACGGCAAGAGACCCAGTACTTC. The full variable domain, completed using reference TRBV2 and TRBJ2-5, is EPEVTQTPSHQVTQMGQEVILRCVPISNHLYFYWYRQILGQKVEFLVSFYNNEISEKSEIFDDQFSVERPDGSNFTLKIRSTKLEDSAMYFCASNLRRQETQYFGPGTRLLVL.

This clonotype was detected ten times or more. This chain connects TRBV3-1 to TRBJ2-1; D is unclear. This CDR3 has 11 residues. Germline loops: CDR1 LGHDT, CDR2 YNNKEL (reference sequence). Trimming took off 6 bases at V and 9 bases at J, with 9 bases between the two ends. The CDR3 DNA sequence: TGTGCCAGCAGGCTCTTGGGTGAGCAGTTCTTC. Its protein is CASRLLGEQFF.

In its sample, this clonotype is medium-sized (0.01 to 0.1%). The chain combines TRBV20-1 with TRBJ1-5, with D possibly TRBD1 on 5 matching bases. Germline V gives CDR1 DFQATT, CDR2 SNEGSKA (reference sequence). This CDR3 comprises 16 residues. Between the trimmed V and J ends, which lost 3 bases and 5 bases, there was a span of 20 bases. CDR3 protein: CSARGYTGKGHQPQHF. CDR3 DNA sequence: TGCAGTGCTAGGGGTTATACAGGAAAGGGGCATCAGCCCCAGCATTTT.

J is TRBJ1-5 and V is TRBV19; 8 bases agree with TRBD1. CDR3 length: 15 residues. Germline-derived CDR1 and CDR2 are LNHDA and SQIVND (reference sequence). The V segment lost 6 bases and the J segment 8 bases; nucleotides outside the gene matches: 12. This CDR3 reads CASSGQGKGDKPQHF. CDR3 sequence (DNA): TGTGCCAGTAGCGGACAGGGCAAAGGGGATAAGCCCCAGCATTTT.

This clonotype occurred once. The V call is TRBV28, the J call TRBJ1-5; 10 nucleotides align to TRBD1. Germline loops: CDR1 MDHEN, CDR2 SYDVKM. Trimming cost V 5 bases and J 2 bases; bases outside gene matches: 15. The CDR3 sequence is 19 residues long. The CDR3, as DNA: TGTGCCAGCAGTCCCCCGGGACAGGGGTTAGGGTGGGGCAATCAGCCCCAGCATTTT. This translates into CASSPPGQGLGWGNQPQHF. The whole variable domain, filled in from reference TRBV28 and TRBJ1-5, reads DVKVTQSSRYLVKRTGEKVFLECVQDMDHENMFWYRQDPGLGLRLIYFSYDVKMKEKGDIPEGYSVSREKKERFSLILESASTNQTSMYLCASSPPGQGLGWGNQPQHFGDGTRLSIL.

This clonotype appeared many times. The chain joins TRBV19 to TRBJ2-7; 9 bases match TRBD1. Trimming took 5 bases from V and 3 from J; bases not matched to a gene: 5. Germline V gives CDR1 LNHDA, CDR2 SQIVND (reference sequence). This CDR3 has 14 amino acids. DNA of the CDR3: TGTGCCAGTAGTCTGAGACAGGGGGGCTACGAGCAGTACTTC. Translation: CASSLRQGGYEQYF.

By share, this clonotype counts as medium-sized (0.01 to 0.1%). The CDR3 reads CASSPFLPGEQYF. In DNA form, the CDR3 reads TGTGCCAGCAGCCCTTTCCTTCCCGGCGAGCAGTACTTC. The genes are TRBV7-2 and TRBJ2-7, with D uncertain. In germline, CDR1 is SGHTA, CDR2 FQGNSA. The CDR3 contains 13 residues. The germline V and J ends were trimmed by 5 bases and 6 bases, with 14 bases remaining between them.